This T cell receptor (beta chain) was captured in a study of tumor-infiltrating lymphocytes in primary liver carcinoma. This clonotype has a count of ten or more. Germline CDR1 reads SGHAT; CDR2 reads FQDESV (reference sequence). The CDR3 runs to 15 residues. Between the trimmed V and J ends, which lost 0 bases and 2 bases, there was a span of 11 bases. Researchers drew blood RNA from unsorted whole blood and extracted germline DNA as well. Using a constant-region primer together with ProtoScript II reverse transcriptase, TCR beta cDNA was made from approximately 500 ng of total RNA. Investigators got TCR beta libraries out of three nested multiplex PCR rounds, done with slightly modified ARM-PCR. Use of TRBV1-TRBV30 forward primers with a C-beta reverse primer characterized the first two PCR rounds, which lasted about 9 cycles each. Each CDR3 protein is one row after TCRdb ran MiXCR on the multiplex PCR reads. Of 300,000 to 400,000 distinct CDR3 sequences listed, more than 55% are singletons.

This sequence was found in a man aged 40-55 years with primary liver carcinoma and hepatitis B virus infection. The chain joins TRBV11-1 to TRBJ2-7; weak D call: TRBD1 (6 bases). Sequenced material: peripheral blood. The CDR3 protein is CASSLAVSGAYEQYF. The CDR3 DNA sequence: TGTGCCAGCAGCTTAGCGGTCTCAGGGGCCTACGAGCAGTACTTC.